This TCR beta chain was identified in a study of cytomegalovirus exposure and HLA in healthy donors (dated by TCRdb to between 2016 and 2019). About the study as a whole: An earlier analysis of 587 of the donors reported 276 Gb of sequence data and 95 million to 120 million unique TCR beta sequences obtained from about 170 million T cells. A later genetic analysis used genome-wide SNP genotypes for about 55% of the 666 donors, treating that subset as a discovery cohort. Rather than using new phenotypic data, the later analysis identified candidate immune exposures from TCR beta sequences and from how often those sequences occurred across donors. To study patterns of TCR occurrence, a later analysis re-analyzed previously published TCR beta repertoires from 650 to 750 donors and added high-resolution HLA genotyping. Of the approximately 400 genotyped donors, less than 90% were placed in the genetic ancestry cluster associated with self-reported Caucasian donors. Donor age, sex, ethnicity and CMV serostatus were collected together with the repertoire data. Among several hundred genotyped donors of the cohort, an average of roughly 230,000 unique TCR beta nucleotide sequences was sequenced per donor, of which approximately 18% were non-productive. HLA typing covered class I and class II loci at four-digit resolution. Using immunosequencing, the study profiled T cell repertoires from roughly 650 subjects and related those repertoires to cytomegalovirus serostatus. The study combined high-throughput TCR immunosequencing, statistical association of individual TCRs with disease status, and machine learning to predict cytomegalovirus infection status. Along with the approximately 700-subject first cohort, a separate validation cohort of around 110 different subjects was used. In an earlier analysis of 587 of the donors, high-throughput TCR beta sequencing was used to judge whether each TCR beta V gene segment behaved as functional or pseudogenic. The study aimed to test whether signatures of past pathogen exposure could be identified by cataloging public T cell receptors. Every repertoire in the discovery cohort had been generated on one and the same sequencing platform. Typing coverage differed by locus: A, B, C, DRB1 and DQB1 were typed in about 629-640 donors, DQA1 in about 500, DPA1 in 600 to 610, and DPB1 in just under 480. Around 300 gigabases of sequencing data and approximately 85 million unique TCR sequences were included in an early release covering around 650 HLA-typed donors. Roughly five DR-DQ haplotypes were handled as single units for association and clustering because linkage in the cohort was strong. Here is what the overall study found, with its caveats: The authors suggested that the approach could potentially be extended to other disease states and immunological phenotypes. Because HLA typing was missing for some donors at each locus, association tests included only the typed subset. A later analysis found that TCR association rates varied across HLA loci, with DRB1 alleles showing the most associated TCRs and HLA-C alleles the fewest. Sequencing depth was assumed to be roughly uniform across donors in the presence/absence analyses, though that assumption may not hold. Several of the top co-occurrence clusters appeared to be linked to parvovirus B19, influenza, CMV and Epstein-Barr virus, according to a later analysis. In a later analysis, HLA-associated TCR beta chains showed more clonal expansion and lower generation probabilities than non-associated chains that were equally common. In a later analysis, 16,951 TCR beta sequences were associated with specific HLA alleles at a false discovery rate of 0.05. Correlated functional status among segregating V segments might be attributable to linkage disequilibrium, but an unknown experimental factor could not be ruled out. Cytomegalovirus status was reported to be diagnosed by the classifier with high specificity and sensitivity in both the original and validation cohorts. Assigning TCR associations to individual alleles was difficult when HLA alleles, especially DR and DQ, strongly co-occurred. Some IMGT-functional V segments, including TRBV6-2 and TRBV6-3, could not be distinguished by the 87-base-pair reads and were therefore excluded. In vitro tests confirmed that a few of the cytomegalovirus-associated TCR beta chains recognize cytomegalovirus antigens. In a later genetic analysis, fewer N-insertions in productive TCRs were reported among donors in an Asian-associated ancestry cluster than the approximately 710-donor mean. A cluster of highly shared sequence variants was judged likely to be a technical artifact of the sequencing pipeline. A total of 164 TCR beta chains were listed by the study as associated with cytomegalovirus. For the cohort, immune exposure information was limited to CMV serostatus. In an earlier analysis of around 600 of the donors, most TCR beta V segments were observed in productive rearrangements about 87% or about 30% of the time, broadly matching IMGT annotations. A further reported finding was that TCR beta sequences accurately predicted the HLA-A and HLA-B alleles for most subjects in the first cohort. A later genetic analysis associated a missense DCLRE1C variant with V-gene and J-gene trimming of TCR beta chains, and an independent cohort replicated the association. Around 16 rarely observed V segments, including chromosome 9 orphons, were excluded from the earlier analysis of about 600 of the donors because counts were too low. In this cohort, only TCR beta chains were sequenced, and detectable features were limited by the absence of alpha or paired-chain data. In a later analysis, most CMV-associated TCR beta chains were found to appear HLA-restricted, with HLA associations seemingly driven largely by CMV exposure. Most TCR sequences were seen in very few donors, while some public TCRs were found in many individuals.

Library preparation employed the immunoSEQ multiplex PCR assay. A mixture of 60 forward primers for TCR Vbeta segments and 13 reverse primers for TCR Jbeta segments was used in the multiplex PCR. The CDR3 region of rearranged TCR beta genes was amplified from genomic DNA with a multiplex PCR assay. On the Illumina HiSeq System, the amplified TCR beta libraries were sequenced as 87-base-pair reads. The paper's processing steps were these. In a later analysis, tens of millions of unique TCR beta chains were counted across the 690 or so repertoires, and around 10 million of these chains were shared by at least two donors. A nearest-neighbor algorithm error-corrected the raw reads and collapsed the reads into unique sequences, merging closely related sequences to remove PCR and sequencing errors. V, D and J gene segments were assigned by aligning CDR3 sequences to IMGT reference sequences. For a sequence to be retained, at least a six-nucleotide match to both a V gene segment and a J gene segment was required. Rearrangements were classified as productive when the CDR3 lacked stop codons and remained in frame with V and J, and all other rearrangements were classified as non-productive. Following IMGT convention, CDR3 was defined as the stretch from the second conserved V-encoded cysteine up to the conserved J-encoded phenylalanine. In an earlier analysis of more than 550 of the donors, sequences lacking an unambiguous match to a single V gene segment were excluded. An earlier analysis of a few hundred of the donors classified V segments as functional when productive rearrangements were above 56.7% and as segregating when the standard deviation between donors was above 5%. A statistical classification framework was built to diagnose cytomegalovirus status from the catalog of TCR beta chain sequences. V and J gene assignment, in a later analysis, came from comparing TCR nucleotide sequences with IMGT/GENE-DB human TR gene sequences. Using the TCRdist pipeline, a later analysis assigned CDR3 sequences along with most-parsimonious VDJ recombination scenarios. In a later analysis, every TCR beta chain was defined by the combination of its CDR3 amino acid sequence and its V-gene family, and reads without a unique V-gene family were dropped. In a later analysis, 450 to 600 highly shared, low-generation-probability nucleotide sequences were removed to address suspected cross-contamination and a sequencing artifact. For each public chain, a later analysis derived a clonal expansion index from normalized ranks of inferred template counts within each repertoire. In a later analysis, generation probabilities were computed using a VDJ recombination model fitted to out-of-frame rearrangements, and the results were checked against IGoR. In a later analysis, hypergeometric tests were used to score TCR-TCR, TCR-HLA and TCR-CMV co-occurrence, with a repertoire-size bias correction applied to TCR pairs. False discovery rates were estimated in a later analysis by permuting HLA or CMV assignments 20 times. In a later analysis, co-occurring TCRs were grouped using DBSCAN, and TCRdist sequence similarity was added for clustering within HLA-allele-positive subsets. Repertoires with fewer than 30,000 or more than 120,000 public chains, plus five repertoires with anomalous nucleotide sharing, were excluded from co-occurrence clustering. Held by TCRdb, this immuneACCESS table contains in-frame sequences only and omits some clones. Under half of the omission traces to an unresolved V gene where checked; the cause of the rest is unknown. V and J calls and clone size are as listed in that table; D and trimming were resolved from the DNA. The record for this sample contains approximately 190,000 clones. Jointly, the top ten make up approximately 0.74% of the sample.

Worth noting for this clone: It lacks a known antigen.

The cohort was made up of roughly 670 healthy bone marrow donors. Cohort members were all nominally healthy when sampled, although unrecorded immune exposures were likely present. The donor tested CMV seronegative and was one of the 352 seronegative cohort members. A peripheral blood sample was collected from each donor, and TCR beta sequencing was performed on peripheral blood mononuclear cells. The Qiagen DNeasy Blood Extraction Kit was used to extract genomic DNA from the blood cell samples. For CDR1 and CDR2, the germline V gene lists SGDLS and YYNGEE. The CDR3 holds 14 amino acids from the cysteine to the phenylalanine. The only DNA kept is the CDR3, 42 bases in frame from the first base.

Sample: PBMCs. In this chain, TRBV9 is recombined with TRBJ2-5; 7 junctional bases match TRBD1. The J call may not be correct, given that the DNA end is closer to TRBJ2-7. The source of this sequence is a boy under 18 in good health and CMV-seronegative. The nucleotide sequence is TGTGCCAGCAGCGTAGGACAGGGAACCTACGAGCAGTACTTC. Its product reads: CASSVGQGTYEQYF.